The 23 T cell receptor beta chains below all came from one sample that was sequenced in a study of blood T cell repertoires in COVID-19. Measured with immunoSEQ multiplex PCR; TCRdb has only the in-frame clones, and not every one. The sample has 150,000 to 160,000 clones; about 85% are singletons. What was sequenced was peripheral blood. These receptors all come from a man aged 60 to 69 with COVID-19, enrolled during active disease.

This clone was seen more than once but under ten times. The V and J genes are TRBV4-1 and TRBJ2-6, with TRBD1 identical over 10 bases. The V and J ends lost 8 bases and 2 bases, in that order; junction bases with no gene match: 9. The CDR3 contains 17 residues. Germline CDR1 MGHRA, CDR2 YSYEKL. The CDR3 sequence: CASSATDRGTGANVLTF. Written as DNA, the CDR3 is TGCGCCAGCTCTGCTACGGACAGGGGGACTGGGGCCAACGTCCTGACTTTC.

V is TRBV6-2 or TRBV6-3 and J is TRBJ1-1; D possibly corresponds to TRBD1 (5 bases). The CDR3 has 14 amino acids. Looked up from germline, CDR1 is MNHEY and CDR2 is SVGEGT. The V gene lost 4 bases and the J gene lost 11 bases, with 20 bases spanning the gap. The CDR3 bases are TGTGCCAGCAGTTGGTCCAGGGCTATTGCTGGTGCTTTCTTT. It is translated as CASSWSRAIAGAFF.

The rearrangement links TRBV29-1 to TRBJ1-1; no clear D. The germline V gene has CDR1 SQVTM and CDR2 ANQGSEA. V lost 0 bases, J lost 8 bases, and 7 bases lay in between. The CDR3 runs to 11 residues. Here the CDR3 reads CSVEEAREAFF. The CDR3 DNA reads as TGCAGCGTTGAAGAAGCGCGGGAAGCTTTCTTT.

V is TRBV6-4 and J is TRBJ2-3, with 12 bases matching TRBD2. Germline V gene sequence: CDR1 MRHNA, CDR2 SNTAGT. The CDR3 spans 18 residues. J gave up 0 bases and V 6 bases, and 10 bases lay outside the gene matches. The CDR3 bases are TGTGCCAGCAGCTCCCAATTAACTAGCGGGGGGAGCACAGATACGCAGTATTTT. Protein product: CASSSQLTSGGSTDTQYF.

The CDR3 loop is CASSSGTANQPQHF. In DNA, the CDR3 is TGCGCCAGCAGCTCTGGGACAGCAAATCAGCCCCAGCATTTT. This chain uses TRBV5-1 with TRBJ1-5, with TRBD1 matching over 7 bases. Germline loops: CDR1 SGHRS, CDR2 YFSETQ. CDR3 length: 14 residues. The junction had 4 bases not matched to a gene; V was cut back by 3 bases and J by 4 bases.

The V gene is TRBV6-2 or TRBV6-3, the J gene TRBJ2-7; 9 bases match TRBD1. CDR3 length: 15 residues. Germline assignment: CDR1 MNHEY and CDR2 SVGEGT. Trimming took 5 bases from V and 2 from J; bases not matched to a gene: 7. The CDR3 here is CASSRSGTGTYEQYF. The CDR3 coding sequence is TGTGCCAGCAGTAGATCCGGGACAGGGACCTACGAGCAGTACTTC.

This clone was observed a single time. The chain is built from TRBV5-8 and TRBJ1-4, with TRBD1 identical over 10 bases. With V trimmed by 3 bases and J by 8 bases, 10 bases remained unmatched. The CDR3 has 16 residues. Per germline, CDR1 SGHTS and CDR2 YDEGEE. CDR3 nucleotide sequence: TGTGCCAGCAGCTCCCTTACCGGGACAGGGGAAGAAAAACTGTTTTTT. It yields the protein CASSSLTGTGEEKLFF.

CDR3: CASGGQASYEQYF. The CDR3 bases are TGTGCCAGCGGGGGACAGGCCTCCTACGAGCAGTACTTC. The chain carries TRBV6-5 and TRBJ2-7; 8 nucleotides line up with TRBD1. The CDR3 consists of 13 residues. In germline, CDR1 is MNHEY, CDR2 SVGAGI. V shed 8 bases, J shed 0 bases, and the junction held 3 bases outside the gene matches.

The V and J genes are TRBV11-2 and TRBJ2-2; 7 nucleotides align to TRBD2. CDR3 size: 16 residues. CDR1 is SGHAT and CDR2 is FQNNGV in the germline V gene. V lost 5 bases to trimming and J lost 8 bases; unmatched junction nucleotides: 14. Written as DNA, the CDR3 is TGTGCCAGCAGCCAAACCGGAGCGGGAATCGGGGGGGAGCTGTTTTTT. Amino acid sequence: CASSQTGAGIGGELFF.

A note on this clone: The same CDR3 can be traced to other DNA sequences in this sample. The chain links TRBV11-3 to TRBJ1-1; 9 bases line up with TRBD1. Germline CDR1 reads SGHNT; CDR2 reads YENEEA. The length of the CDR3 is 15 residues. The ends lost 1 base at V and 2 bases at J; junction bases unmatched: 2. This CDR3 reads CASSLGGQGNTEAFF. CDR3 nucleotide sequence: TGTGCCAGCAGCTTAGGGGGACAGGGCAACACTGAAGCTTTCTTT.

The chain combines TRBV19 with TRBJ2-7; 8 bases match TRBD2. The germline V gene has CDR1 LNHDA and CDR2 SQIVND (reference sequence). The V gene end was trimmed by 3 bases and the J gene end by 2 bases; junction bases not matched to a gene: 6. CDR3 length equals 15 residues. The CDR3 DNA reads as TGTGCCAGTAGTATTTCTCTCGGGAGGGCCTACGAGCAGTACTTC. This codes for CASSISLGRAYEQYF.

V usage is TRBV11-2 and J usage is TRBJ2-5; D gene uncertain. Germline-derived CDR1 and CDR2 are SGHAT and FQNNGV. This CDR3 spans 12 amino acids. Trimming removed 1 base at V and 10 bases at J, with 10 bases between. This CDR3 reads CASSLGGSGQYF. The CDR3 region has the DNA TGTGCCAGCAGCTTAGGTGGTTCGGGCCAGTACTTC. Full variable domain (outside the CDR3, taken from reference TRBV11-2 and TRBJ2-5): EAGVAQSPRYKIIEKRQSVAFWCNPISGHATLYWYQQILGQGPKLLIQFQNNGVVDDSQLPKDRFSAERLKGVDSTLKIQPAKLEDSAVYLCASSLGGSGQYFGPGTRLLVL.

The chain employs TRBV19 and TRBJ2-7; 11 bases line up with TRBD1. The CDR3 covers 19 residues. CDR1 LNHDA and CDR2 SQIVND come from the germline V gene (reference sequence). After removal of 6 bases from V and 1 base from J, the junction contained 17 bases not matched to a gene. CDR3 sequence reads: CASSRIRGPGTGGSYEQYF. The DNA of the CDR3 is TGTGCCAGTAGCCGAATAAGGGGACCGGGGACAGGGGGTTCCTACGAGCAGTACTTC.

This chain connects TRBV6-2 or TRBV6-3 to TRBJ2-1; D remains ambiguous. Germline V gives CDR1 MNHEY, CDR2 SVGEGT. V was shortened by 1 base and J by 7 bases, with 5 bases between the two germline ends. This CDR3 region has 12 residues. The CDR3 nucleotides are TGTGCCAGCAGTTACTTAGAGAATGAGCAGTTCTTC. Protein: CASSYLENEQFF.

A few counts support this clone. The chain is built from TRBV28 and TRBJ1-2; D remains ambiguous. V lost 7 bases to trimming and J lost 5 bases, with 14 bases between them. This CDR3 is 13 amino acids long. Germline values: CDR1 MDHEN, CDR2 SYDVKM. DNA for the CDR3: TGTGCCAGCAACTGGAACGCGGAATATGGCTACACCTTC. Translated: CASNWNAEYGYTF.

V and J are TRBV5-1 and TRBJ2-7; TRBD2 matches 7 bases. Losses at the gene ends were 0 bases for V and 7 bases for J; bases not matched to a gene: 10. The CDR3 sequence is 15 residues long. Germline values: CDR1 SGHRS, CDR2 YFSETQ. CDR3 in amino acids: CASSLGGSPPGEQYF. Written as DNA, the CDR3 is TGCGCCAGCAGCTTGGGCGGGAGTCCCCCAGGAGAGCAGTACTTC.

The rearrangement joins TRBV19 to TRBJ1-6; possible D gene TRBD1, 6 bases. Per the germline V gene, CDR1 is LNHDA and CDR2 is SQIVND (reference sequence). The CDR3 totals 17 residues. V shed 8 bases and J shed 4 bases, with 21 bases lying between them. Written as DNA, the CDR3 is TGTGCCAGTCGGATGGCCGGGGGGGGCAAGTATAATTCACCCCTCCACTTT. It yields the protein CASRMAGGGKYNSPLHF.

The V and J genes are TRBV19 and TRBJ1-3; 7 bases map to TRBD1. This CDR3 region has 16 residues. CDR1 is LNHDA and CDR2 is SQIVND in the germline V gene (reference sequence). The trim removed 5 bases at V and 0 bases at J, leaving 7 bases unmatched. This chain's CDR3 is CASSPRQGYSGNTIYF. The DNA for the CDR3 is TGTGCCAGTAGTCCCAGACAGGGATACTCTGGAAACACCATATATTTT.

The chain couples TRBV30 to TRBJ1-4; 7 positions match TRBD1. The CDR3 loop spans 16 amino acids. Germline V gives CDR1 GTSNPN, CDR2 SVGIG (reference sequence). V gave up 2 bases and J gave up 10 bases; unmatched junction bases: 16. CDR3 amino acids: CAWSPSPGQYGGKLFF. The CDR3 nucleotides are TGTGCCTGGAGTCCCTCCCCGGGACAGTACGGGGGAAAACTGTTTTTT. Using reference TRBV30 and TRBJ1-4 for the parts outside the CDR3, the full variable domain is SQTIHQWPATLVQPVGSPLSLECTVEGTSNPNLYWYRQAAGRGLQLLFYSVGIGQISSEVPQNLSASRPQDRQFILSSKKLLLSDSGFYLCAWSPSPGQYGGKLFFGSGTQLSVL.

The chain couples TRBV5-4 to TRBJ1-2, with 7 nucleotides matching TRBD1. Germline assignment: CDR1 SGHNT and CDR2 YYREEE (reference sequence). The CDR3 extends over 13 amino acids. Unmatched junction bases numbered 2, after V lost 2 bases and J lost 4 bases. CDR3 sequence reads: CASSLQGPYGYTF. As DNA, the CDR3 is TGTGCCAGCAGCTTACAGGGGCCCTATGGCTACACCTTC. The full variable domain, completed using reference TRBV5-4 and TRBJ1-2, is ETGVTQSPTHLIKTRGQQVTLRCSSQSGHNTVSWYQQALGQGPQFIFQYYREEENGRGNFPPRFSGLQFPNYSSELNVNALELDDSALYLCASSLQGPYGYTFGSGTRLTVV.

This chain links TRBV28 with TRBJ1-1; D gene unclear. The CDR3 is 17 residues long. The germline V gene encodes CDR1 MDHEN and CDR2 SYDVKM. The V end lost 2 bases, the J end lost 1 base, and 17 bases lay between the germline ends. CDR3 residues: CASSLGGRGGTNTEAFF. Written as DNA, the CDR3 is TGTGCCAGCAGTTTAGGCGGACGGGGTGGAACGAACACTGAAGCTTTCTTT.

CDR3 sequence: CASGRLQMGNQPQHF. The DNA for the CDR3 is TGTGCCAGCGGCCGACTACAAATGGGCAATCAGCCCCAGCATTTT. V usage is TRBV2 and J usage is TRBJ1-5; no clear D gene. V was pared by 8 bases and J by 2 bases, with 16 bases between. Germline V gene data show CDR1 as SNHLY and CDR2 as FYNNEI. This CDR3 is built from 15 residues.

The V call is TRBV7-3, the J call TRBJ2-1; a weak D match, TRBD1 (6 bases). Deletions cut 4 bases from V and 2 bases from J, with 15 bases between. The CDR3 spans 16 residues. The germline CDR1 and CDR2 sequences are SGHTA and FQGTGA. Here the CDR3 reads CASSSNPGTPYNEQFF. In DNA form, the CDR3 reads TGTGCCAGCAGCTCGAACCCCGGGACACCCTACAATGAGCAGTTCTTC.